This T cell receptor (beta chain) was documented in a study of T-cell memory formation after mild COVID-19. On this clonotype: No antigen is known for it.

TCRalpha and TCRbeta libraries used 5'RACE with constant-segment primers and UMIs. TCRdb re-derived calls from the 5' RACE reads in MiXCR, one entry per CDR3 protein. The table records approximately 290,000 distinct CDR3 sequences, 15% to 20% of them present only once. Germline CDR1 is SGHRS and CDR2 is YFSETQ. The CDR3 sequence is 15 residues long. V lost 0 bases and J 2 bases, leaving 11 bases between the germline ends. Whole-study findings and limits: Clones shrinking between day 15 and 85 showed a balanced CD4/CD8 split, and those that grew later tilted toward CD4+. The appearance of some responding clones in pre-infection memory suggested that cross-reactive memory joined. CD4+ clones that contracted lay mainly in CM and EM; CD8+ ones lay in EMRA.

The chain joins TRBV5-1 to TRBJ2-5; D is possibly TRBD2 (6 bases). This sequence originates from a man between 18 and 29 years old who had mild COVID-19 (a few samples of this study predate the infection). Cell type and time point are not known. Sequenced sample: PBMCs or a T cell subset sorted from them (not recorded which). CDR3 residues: CASSLAAGRQETQYF. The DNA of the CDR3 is TGCGCCAGCAGCTTGGCGGCGGGGCGTCAAGAGACCCAGTACTTC. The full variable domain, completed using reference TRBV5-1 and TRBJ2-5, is KAGVTQTPRYLIKTRGQQVTLSCSPISGHRSVSWYQQTPGQGLQFLFEYFSETQRNKGNFPGRFSGRQFSNSRSEMNVSTLELGDSALYLCASSLAAGRQETQYFGPGTRLLVL.